One sample yielded the 9 T cell receptor beta chains listed below, sequenced in a study of T-cell reconstitution after alpha-beta-depleted transplantation in children. Library preparation (for TCRbeta) was performed with unique molecular identifiers. TCRdb re-called the PCR reads through MiXCR, storing one row per CDR3 protein. The sample lists some 490,000 distinct CDR3 sequences; approximately 13% were seen once. Sequenced here: PBMCs from the stem cell graft donor, sampled from the stem cell graft. All receptors come from a human donor who donated a stem cell graft to a child with combined immunodeficiency.

The chain carries TRBV6-6 and TRBJ1-2; no clear D. V was pared by 6 bases and J by 7 bases, with 9 bases between. CDR3 length: 11 amino acids. CDR1 MNHNY and CDR2 SVGAGI come from the germline V gene (reference sequence). This CDR3 reads CASRQGPGYTF. CDR3 in DNA: TGTGCCAGCAGACAAGGGCCTGGCTACACCTTC.

This chain links TRBV29-1 with TRBJ2-1; 8 bases map to TRBD1. Germline CDR1 and CDR2: SQVTM and ANQGSEA. The CDR3 spans 14 residues. Trimming took 4 bases from V and 4 from J; bases not matched to a gene: 6. The DNA of the CDR3 is TGCAGCGTTGCCCCAACAGGGGGTTACAATGAGCAGTTCTTC. This sequence encodes CSVAPTGGYNEQFF.

This clonotype turned up a few times. This chain connects TRBV12-3 or TRBV12-4 to TRBJ1-6; D gene uncertain. This CDR3 has 13 amino acids. V lost 3 bases to trimming and J lost 15 bases, with 15 bases between them. This chain's CDR3 is CASSLSEGRDLHF. CDR3 sequence (DNA): TGTGCCAGCAGTTTGTCAGAGGGTAGGGACCTCCACTTT.

This clonotype was detected only a few times. The chain joins TRBV24-1 to TRBJ2-7; D is ambiguous. There are 12 residues in the CDR3. Germline lookup yields CDR1 KGHDR and CDR2 SFDVKD. Trimming left V 3 bases short and J 3 bases short, with 5 bases between. The CDR3 protein is CATSDKNYEQYF. For the CDR3, the DNA is TGTGCCACCAGTGATAAGAACTACGAGCAGTACTTC.

This chain joins TRBV7-6 and TRBJ2-3; D is perhaps TRBD1 or TRBD2 (7 bases each). The CDR3 is made up of 19 amino acids. Germline assignment: CDR1 SGHVS and CDR2 FNYEAQ. Trimming left V 2 bases short and J 0 bases short, with 21 bases between. The CDR3 region has the DNA TGTGCCAGCAGCTTACCAACAGGGGCGGAGCGGGGAAGCACAGATACGCAGTATTTT. Protein: CASSLPTGAERGSTDTQYF.

This clonotype was found a few times. The chain links TRBV7-9 to TRBJ1-1; D is ambiguous. Germline CDR1 SEHNR, CDR2 FQNEAQ (reference sequence). The CDR3 loop spans 16 amino acids. V shed 2 bases and J shed 3 bases, with 16 bases lying between them. The CDR3 DNA reads as TGTGCCAGCAGCTTATCGATCTGGAGGGCGGACACTGAAGCTTTCTTT. It is translated as CASSLSIWRADTEAFF.

This clonotype was seen a few times. V and J are TRBV5-5 and TRBJ2-7; weak D call: TRBD2 (5 bases). This CDR3 has 15 amino acids. V lost 5 bases and J lost 2, with 17 bases in between. Germline loops: CDR1 SGHKS, CDR2 YYEKEE (reference sequence). The DNA for the CDR3 is TGTGCCAGCAGGGCGCGCGGACTCGGAGCCTACGAGCAGTACTTC. It is translated as CASRARGLGAYEQYF.

The V call is TRBV11-1, the J call TRBJ2-1; TRBD2 might be the D (7 bases). CDR1 SGHAT and CDR2 FQDESV come from the germline V gene (reference sequence). The CDR3 totals 17 residues. V lost 5 bases and J 0 bases, leaving 17 bases between the germline ends. The CDR3 loop reads CASSTGGGTSSYNEQFF. In DNA, the CDR3 is TGTGCCAGCAGCACGGGGGGCGGGACCAGCTCCTACAATGAGCAGTTCTTC.

This clonotype was detected only a few times. The chain couples TRBV9 to TRBJ2-2; tentative D call: TRBD1 (5 bases). The CDR3 extends over 14 amino acids. Trimming left V 4 bases short and J 7 bases short, with 14 bases between. CDR1 is SGDLS and CDR2 is YYNGEE in the germline V gene. The CDR3 here is CASSPTRVVGELFF. Here the CDR3 DNA reads TGTGCCAGCAGCCCTACCAGGGTAGTCGGGGAGCTGTTTTTT.